Sequencing of this TCR beta chain was carried out in a study of T cell responses to AZD1222 COVID-19 vaccine. Germline V CDR1 and CDR2: ENHRY, SYGVKD. V lost 7 bases to trimming and J lost 0 bases; unmatched junction nucleotides: 5. This CDR3 contains 15 residues. The method was immunoSEQ multiplex PCR; TCRdb's version includes in-frame clones alone and lacks a portion of them. There are 100,000 or so clones in the sample; about 86% occur only once, and over 3% lies in the top ten. V usage is TRBV10-3 and J usage is TRBJ2-5, with TRBD2 matching over 10 bases. This TCR was recovered from an adult in good health. Source: peripheral blood, taken on day 0 of AZD1222 vaccination. The CDR3: CAINQAGGYQETQYF. Here the CDR3 DNA reads TGTGCCATCAACCAAGCGGGGGGGTACCAAGAGACCCAGTACTTC.